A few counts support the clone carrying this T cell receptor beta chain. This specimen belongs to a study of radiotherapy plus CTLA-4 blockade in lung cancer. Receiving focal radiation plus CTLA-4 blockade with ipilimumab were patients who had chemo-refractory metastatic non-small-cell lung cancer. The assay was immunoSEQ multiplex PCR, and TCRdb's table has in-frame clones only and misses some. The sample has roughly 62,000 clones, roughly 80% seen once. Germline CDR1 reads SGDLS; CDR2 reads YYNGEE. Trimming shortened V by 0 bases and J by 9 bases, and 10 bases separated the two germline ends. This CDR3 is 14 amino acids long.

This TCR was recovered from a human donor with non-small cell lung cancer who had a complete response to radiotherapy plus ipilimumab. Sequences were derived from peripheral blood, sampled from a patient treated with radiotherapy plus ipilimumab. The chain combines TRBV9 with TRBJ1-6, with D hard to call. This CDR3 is CASSVALPASPLHF. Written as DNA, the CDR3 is TGTGCCAGCAGCGTAGCTTTGCCAGCTTCACCCCTCCACTTT.